This is a list of T cell receptor beta chains from one sample in a study of CD8+ T cells in alopecia areata. Clones were sequenced by immunoSEQ multiplex PCR, and TCRdb holds only the in-frame ones, with some missing. The sample shows more than 150,000 clones, 50% to 65% of them seen only once. Sample: CD8+ T cells sorted from blood, taken at week 0. Receptors originate from a human donor with alopecia areata. The CDR3 runs from the conserved cysteine through the conserved F or W. D genes are given only for firm matches. The size of a clone is reported for some rows only, either as once, few or many, or as a class for expanded clones.

V,D,J,size,DNA,CDR3
TRBV7-9,-,TRBJ2-7,few,TGTGCCAGCAGACTGGGGGGTAGCCACGAGCAGTACTTC,CASRLGGSHEQYF
TRBV7-2,-,TRBJ1-1,-,TGTGCCATAGGGGGACGAGGGAGGAACACTGAAGCTTTCTTT,CAIGGRGRNTEAFF
TRBV27,-,TRBJ1-1,-,TGTGCCAGCAGTAAGGGGTACACTGAAGCTTTCTTT,CASSKGYTEAFF
TRBV30,-,TRBJ2-4,-,TGTGCCTGGAGTGTGACATTAGCCAAAAACATTCAGTACTTC,CAWSVTLAKNIQYF
TRBV4-3,TRBD1,TRBJ2-7,-,TGCGCCAGCAGCCAAGGGACAGGGGTCACCTACGAGCAGTACTTC,CASSQGTGVTYEQYF
TRBV2,-,TRBJ1-2,few,TGTGCCAGCAGTGACGGTGGCGGCTACACCTTC,CASSDGGGYTF
TRBV9,-,TRBJ1-5,-,TGTGCCAGCAGCGTAACGGGAGGCAGCAATCAGCCCCAGCATTTT,CASSVTGGSNQPQHF
TRBV27,-,TRBJ1-1,-,TGTGCCAGCAGCCCAGCGGGTCAAACTGAAGCTTTCTTT,CASSPAGQTEAFF
TRBV29-1,TRBD1,TRBJ1-2,-,TGCAGCGTTCCGACAGGGAACTATGGCTACACCTTC,CSVPTGNYGYTF
TRBV7-6,-,TRBJ2-3,-,TGTGCCAGCAGCTTAGTTCGGACAGCCAAAGATACGCAGTATTTT,CASSLVRTAKDTQYF
TRBV7-3,TRBD2,TRBJ2-1,few,TGTGCCAGCAGCTTGATAGCGGGGGTCTACAATGAGCAGTTCTTC,CASSLIAGVYNEQFF
TRBV29-1,TRBD2,TRBJ2-1,-,TGCAGCGGGGCGGGTAGCGGGACCTACAATGAGCAGTTCTTC,CSGAGSGTYNEQFF
TRBV30,-,TRBJ2-7,-,TGTGCCTGGGGACCGGGACGGATCTACGAGCAGTACTTC,CAWGPGRIYEQYF
TRBV6-5,-,TRBJ1-2,-,TGTGCCAGCAGTTCCGGGGGAAGCTACACCTTC,CASSSGGSYTF
TRBV29-1,-,TRBJ2-1,-,TGCAGCGTTCACGAGGGGGTTTACAATGAGCAGTTCTTC,CSVHEGVYNEQFF
TRBV25-1,TRBD1,TRBJ2-7,-,TGTGCCAGCAGTGGGACAGGGAGATTCTACGAGCAGTACTTC,CASSGTGRFYEQYF
TRBV25-1,-,TRBJ2-3,-,TGTGCCAGCAGTGGTTACGGGTCGAGCACAGATACGCAGTATTTT,CASSGYGSSTDTQYF
TRBV19,-,TRBJ1-5,-,TGTGCCAGTCGCACATCTCTCGGGTCCAATCAGCCCCAGCATTTT,CASRTSLGSNQPQHF
TRBV7-8,TRBD1,TRBJ2-1,-,TGTGCCAGCAGCTTAACGGGACAGGAAAACTACAATGAGCAGTTCTTC,CASSLTGQENYNEQFF
TRBV7-9,TRBD1,TRBJ1-2,few,TGTGCCAGCAGCACGACAGGGGGGCACTATGGCTACACCTTC,CASSTTGGHYGYTF